These 25 T cell receptor beta chains were all obtained from the same sample, sequenced in a study of T cell responses to AZD1222 COVID-19 vaccine. Sequencing was performed with immunoSEQ multiplex PCR; in TCRdb, only in-frame clones are kept and a portion is missing. The data contain more than 75,000 clones, under 90% of them seen just once; the ten biggest clones take up 20% to 30%. This specimen consisted of peripheral blood, obtained on day 0 of AZD1222 vaccination. The receptors come from an adult in good health.

J is TRBJ2-7 and V is TRBV9, with D possibly matching TRBD2 (6 bases). This CDR3 is built from 17 residues. Between the trimmed V and J ends, which lost 4 bases and 0 bases, there was a span of 20 bases. Germline V gene sequence: CDR1 SGDLS, CDR2 YYNGEE. The CDR3 DNA sequence: TGTGCCAGCAGCCCACCATTCGGGACTCCTAACTCCTACGAGCAGTACTTC. Translated, it gives CASSPPFGTPNSYEQYF.

V usage is TRBV28 and J usage is TRBJ1-4; D might be TRBD1 (6 bases). V lost 7 bases and J lost 7, with 13 bases in between. The CDR3 consists of 13 residues. Germline CDR1 reads MDHEN; CDR2 reads SYDVKM. The CDR3 nucleotides read TGTGCCAGCAACGACAGGTCGACTGAAAAACTGTTTTTT. Amino acid sequence: CASNDRSTEKLFF. Full variable domain (remainder filled in from reference TRBV28 and TRBJ1-4): DVKVTQSSRYLVKRTGEKVFLECVQDMDHENMFWYRQDPGLGLRLIYFSYDVKMKEKGDIPEGYSVSREKKERFSLILESASTNQTSMYLCASNDRSTEKLFFGSGTQLSVL.

The J gene is TRBJ2-7, the V gene TRBV3-1 (or the pseudogene TRBV3-2), with a weak D call TRBD2 (5 bases). From germline, CDR1 is LGHDT and CDR2 YNNKEL (reference sequence). The length of the CDR3 is 19 residues. Trimming took 0 bases from V and 4 from J, leaving 25 bases between them. CDR3 sequence reads: CASSQDTREVRKERYEQYF. For the CDR3, the DNA is TGTGCCAGCAGCCAAGATACCCGGGAAGTCAGAAAGGAAAGGTACGAGCAGTACTTC.

The rearrangement uses TRBV12-3 or TRBV12-4 and TRBJ2-2, with 9 bases identical to TRBD1. V trimming: 5 bases; J trimming: 9 bases; junction bases outside the gene matches: 4. The CDR3 totals 13 residues. In DNA form, the CDR3 reads TGTGCCAGCAGTAGACAGGGGGGCAGGGAGCTGTTTTTT. Its protein product is CASSRQGGRELFF.

The V call is TRBV7-6, the J call TRBJ2-7; the match to TRBD1 covers 8 bases. The germline V gene encodes CDR1 SGHVS and CDR2 FNYEAQ. The V segment lost 4 bases and the J segment 7 bases; nucleotides outside the gene matches: 15. This CDR3 contains 16 residues. This chain's CDR3 is CASSSSGGRPLREQYF. The CDR3 bases are TGTGCCAGCAGCTCTTCAGGGGGCCGCCCATTACGGGAGCAGTACTTC.

J is TRBJ2-7 and V is TRBV9, with a possible D match to TRBD2 (6 bases). This CDR3 is 15 amino acids long. V gave up 7 bases and J gave up 3 bases, with 20 bases separating them. Looked up from germline, CDR1 is SGDLS and CDR2 is YYNGEE. CDR3 residues: CASGPGGGAFYEQYF. In DNA, the CDR3 is TGTGCCAGCGGTCCTGGGGGAGGCGCATTCTACGAGCAGTACTTC.

J is TRBJ1-3 and V is TRBV6-5; no firm D call. The CDR3 covers 13 residues. V lost 6 bases and J 0 bases, leaving 6 bases between the germline ends. Germline V lookup: CDR1 MNHEY, CDR2 SVGAGI. CDR3 loop: CASSQSSGNTIYF. In nucleotides, the CDR3 is TGTGCCAGCAGCCAGAGCTCTGGAAACACCATATATTTT.

The J gene is TRBJ2-5, the V gene TRBV28, with D possibly matching TRBD1 (6 bases). The CDR3 covers 12 residues. V dropped 5 bases and J dropped 6 bases, with 10 bases sitting between them. Germline V gives CDR1 MDHEN, CDR2 SYDVKM. DNA for the CDR3: TGTGCCAGCAGTACAGGGCTCCAGACCCAGTACTTC. Amino acids: CASSTGLQTQYF.

The chain employs TRBV7-2 and TRBJ1-2; D is unresolved. CDR1 and CDR2 (germline): SGHTA, FQGNSA. This CDR3 contains 12 residues. Trimming left V 6 bases short and J 14 bases short, with 19 bases between. CDR3 DNA sequence: TGTGCCAGCAGGCGGACCTCCGCCATCGGGACCTTC. Its protein is CASRRTSAIGTF.

The chain couples TRBV27 to TRBJ2-3, with 10 positions matching TRBD2. V lost 3 bases and J lost 6; bases outside the gene matches: 12. CDR1 and CDR2 from the germline V gene are MNHEY and SMNVEV (reference sequence). CDR3 length equals 17 residues. DNA of the CDR3: TGTGCCAGCAGTTTCACCTTACTAGCGGGACGCGTGGATACGCAGTATTTT. Translating gives CASSFTLLAGRVDTQYF.

This rearrangement joins TRBV5-1 to TRBJ2-7; D gene uncertain. Germline CDR1 reads SGHRS; CDR2 reads YFSETQ. The CDR3 runs to 14 residues. V was clipped by 2 bases and J by 3 bases, with 12 bases between them. The CDR3 loop reads CASSLEILGYEQYF. CDR3 DNA sequence: TGCGCCAGCAGCTTAGAAATTCTAGGCTACGAGCAGTACTTC.

The chain combines TRBV28 with TRBJ2-7; D ambiguous. This CDR3 spans 13 amino acids. CDR1 MDHEN and CDR2 SYDVKM come from the germline V gene. The ends were cut back, 1 base at V and 3 bases at J, with 7 bases in the middle. CDR3 residues: CASSLSAGYEQYF. CDR3 coding DNA: TGTGCCAGCAGTTTATCAGCAGGCTACGAGCAGTACTTC.

This chain links TRBV29-1 with TRBJ1-4, with TRBD1 identical over 7 bases. Germline CDR1 is SQVTM and CDR2 is ANQGSEA. This CDR3 comprises 15 residues. J was trimmed by 0 bases and V by 5 bases; bases with no gene match: 6. The DNA of the CDR3 is TGCAGCGTTTTCGCCGGGACAGCAACTAATGAAAAACTGTTTTTT. Amino acids: CSVFAGTATNEKLFF.

The gene calls are TRBV6-5 and TRBJ1-3; 9 bases are a match to TRBD1. With 4 bases clipped from V and 1 base from J, the junction kept 2 bases outside the gene matches. The CDR3 loop spans 15 amino acids. In germline, CDR1 is MNHEY, CDR2 SVGAGI. This CDR3 is CASSSQGASGNTIYF. CDR3 sequence (DNA): TGTGCCAGCAGTTCACAGGGGGCTTCTGGAAACACCATATATTTT.

CDR3 sequence: CASSLEGWKSYEQYF. The CDR3 DNA reads as TGTGCCAGCAGCTTAGAGGGATGGAAGTCCTACGAGCAGTACTTC. This sequence joins TRBV7-2 and TRBJ2-7; D uncertain. V gave up 1 base and J gave up 1 base, with 11 bases separating them. The CDR3 loop spans 15 amino acids. CDR1 is SGHTA and CDR2 is FQGNSA in the germline V gene. The variable domain in full, with the rest retrieved from reference TRBV7-2 and TRBJ2-7, is GAGVSQSPSNKVTEKGKDVELRCDPISGHTALYWYRQSLGQGLEFLIYFQGNSAPDKSGLPSDRFSAERTGGSVSTLTIQRTQQEDSAVYLCASSLEGWKSYEQYFGPGTRLTVT.

The genes are TRBV5-1 and TRBJ2-7; D gene unclear. The germline gives CDR1 SGHRS, CDR2 YFSETQ. With 1 base removed from V and 2 bases from J, the gap between germline ends came to 10 bases. CDR3 size: 14 residues. The DNA of the CDR3 is TGCGCCAGCAGCTTGCGGTCTGGTACCTACGAGCAGTACTTC. This codes for CASSLRSGTYEQYF. Filled out from reference TRBV5-1 and TRBJ2-7, the complete variable domain reads KAGVTQTPRYLIKTRGQQVTLSCSPISGHRSVSWYQQTPGQGLQFLFEYFSETQRNKGNFPGRFSGRQFSNSRSEMNVSTLELGDSALYLCASSLRSGTYEQYFGPGTRLTVT.

As for this clone: This CDR3 is missing its conserved last phenylalanine or tryptophan, likely due to a read error. The DNA is omitted, as the CDR3 cannot be located on it reliably, and the CDR3 follows TCRdb's listing. This chain links TRBV21-1 with TRBJ2-7; TRBD1 is the table's D call and was not checked against the DNA. TRBV21-1 has pseudogene status. The CDR3 contains 9 residues when both ends are counted. CDR3 residues: CASRFNRAI.

This chain uses TRBV30 with TRBJ2-7, with 11 bases lining up with TRBD1. J was trimmed by 7 bases and V by 0 bases; bases with no gene match: 8. Germline V CDR1 and CDR2: GTSNPN, SVGIG (reference sequence). The CDR3 contains 15 residues. CDR3 DNA: TGTGCCTGGAGTGTAGGAGGGACAGGGGGTCGAGAGCAGTACTTC. Translation: CAWSVGGTGGREQYF.

The genes are TRBV4-2 and TRBJ1-4; TRBD1 is a possible D gene (6 bases). The CDR3 totals 17 residues. Trimming left V 11 bases short and J 7 bases short, with 29 bases between. The germline V gene has CDR1 LGHNA and CDR2 YNFKEQ. CDR3: CAVGTSRGQPLSEKLFF. In nucleotides, the CDR3 is TGTGCCGTCGGGACAAGCCGTGGACAGCCCTTAAGTGAAAAACTGTTTTTT.

The V call is TRBV13, the J call TRBJ1-2; D call uncertain. CDR1 is PRHDT, CDR2 FYEKMQ, per germline (reference sequence). V lost 2 bases and J lost 8, with 12 bases in between. The CDR3 length is 13 residues. The CDR3 reads CASSLRKGRGYTF. In DNA form, the CDR3 reads TGTGCCAGCAGCTTACGGAAGGGCAGGGGCTACACCTTC.

The chain couples TRBV11-2 to TRBJ2-1; 15 bases agree with TRBD2. The CDR3 length is 18 residues. CDR1 is SGHAT and CDR2 is FQNNGV in the germline V gene. Germline trimming cut 5 bases from V and 4 bases from J; bases unmatched to any gene: 9. CDR3 in DNA: TGTGCCAGCAGCCAGGTCCCGGGACTAGCGGGAGGTTACAATGAGCAGTTCTTC. As protein: CASSQVPGLAGGYNEQFF.

A single count supports this clone. The V and J genes are TRBV27 and TRBJ1-5, with D possibly matching TRBD1 (5 bases). The CDR3 runs 17 residues. V lost 5 bases and J 0 bases, leaving 17 bases between the germline ends. The germline gives CDR1 MNHEY, CDR2 SMNVEV (reference sequence). The CDR3 region has the DNA TGTGCCAGCAGTCCCCGTGGGGCAGCGCTTAGCAATCAGCCCCAGCATTTT. This encodes CASSPRGAALSNQPQHF.

The CDR3, as DNA: TGTGCCAGCAGCCACGTAGGGGACCGGACCCGGGGCTACACCTTC. Amino acids: CASSHVGDRTRGYTF. The chain links TRBV3-1 (or the pseudogene TRBV3-2) to TRBJ1-2; perhaps TRBD1 as D (5 bases). The CDR3 loop spans 15 amino acids. V lost 3 bases and J lost 8, with 19 bases in between. CDR1 is LGHDT and CDR2 is YNNKEL in the germline V gene (reference sequence).

A single count supports this clone. The chain joins TRBV19 to TRBJ1-2; D is possibly TRBD1 (6 bases). This CDR3 has 16 residues. Per germline, CDR1 LNHDA and CDR2 SQIVND (reference sequence). Trimming left V 3 bases short and J 7 bases short, with 21 bases between. The DNA of the CDR3 is TGTGCCAGTAGTATTGGCCTTGATCAGGACAGACTTGGCTACACCTTC. Translated, it gives CASSIGLDQDRLGYTF.

The gene calls are TRBV18 and TRBJ2-2; 7 nucleotides align to TRBD2. The germline V gene has CDR1 KGHSH and CDR2 LQKENI. The CDR3 contains 18 residues. Trimming took 3 bases from V and 2 from J; bases not matched to a gene: 12. The CDR3 loop is CASSPPIGTNENTGELFF. In DNA form, the CDR3 reads TGTGCCAGCTCACCGCCTATCGGGACTAACGAAAACACCGGGGAGCTGTTTTTT.